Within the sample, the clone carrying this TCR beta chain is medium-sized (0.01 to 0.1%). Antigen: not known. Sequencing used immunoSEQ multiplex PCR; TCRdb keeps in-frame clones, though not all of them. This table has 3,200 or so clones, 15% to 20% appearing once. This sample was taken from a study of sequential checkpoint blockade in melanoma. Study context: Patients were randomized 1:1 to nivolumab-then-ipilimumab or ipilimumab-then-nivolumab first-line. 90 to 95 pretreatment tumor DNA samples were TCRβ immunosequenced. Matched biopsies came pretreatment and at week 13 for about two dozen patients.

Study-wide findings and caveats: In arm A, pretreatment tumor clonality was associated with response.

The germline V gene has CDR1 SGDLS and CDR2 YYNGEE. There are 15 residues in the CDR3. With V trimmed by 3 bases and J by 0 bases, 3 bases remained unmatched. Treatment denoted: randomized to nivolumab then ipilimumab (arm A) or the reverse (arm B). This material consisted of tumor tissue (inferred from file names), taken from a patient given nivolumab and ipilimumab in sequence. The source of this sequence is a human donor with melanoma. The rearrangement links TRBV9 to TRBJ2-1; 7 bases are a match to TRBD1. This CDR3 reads CASSAQGNSYNEQFF. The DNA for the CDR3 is TGTGCCAGCAGCGCACAGGGGAACTCCTACAATGAGCAGTTCTTC.